This T cell receptor (beta chain) was recorded in a study of T cell responses to AZD1222 COVID-19 vaccine. The study, taken as a whole, reports: The donor group comprised mostly white British people and more females; the analysis possibly underestimated clonal diversity.

Assay used: immunoSEQ multiplex PCR; TCRdb lists only in-frame clones, some missing. Found here are about 89,000 clones, about 86% of them singletons; the top ten hold 4.5% to 7%. About this clone itself: Its antigen is not known.

J was trimmed by 0 bases and V by 6 bases; bases with no gene match: 5. Germline V lookup: CDR1 KGHSH, CDR2 LQKENI. The CDR3 totals 15 residues. This chain connects TRBV18 to TRBJ2-1; 7 positions match TRBD2. Sequenced material: peripheral blood, taken 28 days after the second AZD1222 dose. This TCR derives from an adult who received the AZD1222 COVID-19 vaccine. CDR3 residues: CASSGGMTSYNEQFF. DNA for the CDR3: TGTGCCAGCTCGGGGGGGATGACCTCCTACAATGAGCAGTTCTTC.